The 15 T cell receptor beta chains below come from one sample, sequenced in a study of blood T cell repertoires in COVID-19. TCRdb's copy holds only in-frame clones and misses some; the assay was immunoSEQ multiplex PCR. The table records a few hundred thousand clones, 80% to 90% of them present only once. Material: PBMCs or T cells enriched from blood (not recorded which). The receptors come from a man aged 25 to 40 who had recovered from COVID-19.

This clone turned up a few times. The chain uses TRBV28 and TRBJ2-7; D remains ambiguous. Trimming took off 6 bases at V and 2 bases at J, with 11 bases between the two ends. The length of the CDR3 is 13 residues. Per the germline V gene, CDR1 is MDHEN and CDR2 is SYDVKM. The CDR3 loop reads CASRPPTPYEQYF. In DNA, the CDR3 is TGTGCCAGCAGGCCTCCAACTCCCTACGAGCAGTACTTC.

The V call is TRBV29-1, the J call TRBJ1-1, with 7 bases matching TRBD1. J was trimmed by 1 base and V by 3 bases; bases with no gene match: 8. Germline assignment: CDR1 SQVTM and CDR2 ANQGSEA. There are 15 residues in the CDR3. This chain's CDR3 is CSVENLGQSNTEAFF. CDR3 DNA sequence: TGCAGCGTTGAGAATTTGGGACAGTCGAACACTGAAGCTTTCTTT.

V is TRBV7-2 and J is TRBJ1-1; maybe TRBD1 (5 bases). V was clipped by 11 bases and J by 4 bases, with 11 bases between them. The CDR3 loop spans 11 amino acids. CDR1 is SGHTA, CDR2 FQGNSA, per germline. The CDR3 DNA is TGTGCCCTGAGCGGGGGCACTGAAGCTTTCTTT. This codes for CALSGGTEAFF. Looking up the rest from reference TRBV7-2 and TRBJ1-1 gives the full variable domain: GAGVSQSPSNKVTEKGKDVELRCDPISGHTALYWYRQSLGQGLEFLIYFQGNSAPDKSGLPSDRFSAERTGGSVSTLTIQRTQQEDSAVYLCALSGGTEAFFGQGTRLTVV.

J is TRBJ2-7 and V is TRBV7-9; 11 bases are shared with TRBD1. Per the germline V gene, CDR1 is SEHNR and CDR2 is FQNEAQ (reference sequence). Trimming took 5 bases from V and 4 from J; bases not matched to a gene: 10. CDR3 length equals 16 residues. For the CDR3, the DNA is TGTGCCAGCAGCCCTATAGGGGGACAGGGGGTGTACGAGCAGTACTTC. It translates to CASSPIGGQGVYEQYF.

The chain is built from TRBV5-1 and TRBJ1-3; 7 bases match TRBD1. CDR1 SGHRS and CDR2 YFSETQ come from the germline V gene. V was clipped by 4 bases and J by 0 bases; unmatched bases: 7. CDR3 length equals 16 residues. The CDR3 sequence: CASSPSEGASGNTIYF. CDR3 DNA sequence: TGCGCCAGCAGCCCCTCGGAGGGGGCCTCTGGAAACACCATATATTTT.

The chain links TRBV7-8 to TRBJ1-6; 9 nucleotides match TRBD1. V shed 3 bases, J shed 7 bases, and the junction held 1 base outside the gene matches. Germline assignment: CDR1 SGHVS and CDR2 FQNEAQ. There are 14 residues in the CDR3. The chain's CDR3 is CASSFGTGNSPLHF. CDR3 coding DNA: TGTGCCAGCAGCTTCGGGACAGGGAATTCACCCCTCCACTTT.

The chain recombines TRBV27 with TRBJ2-3; D unclear. The germline V gene has CDR1 MNHEY and CDR2 SMNVEV (reference sequence). V dropped 0 bases and J dropped 3 bases, with 10 bases sitting between them. This CDR3 has 15 amino acids. CDR3 region: CASSLSRARTDTQYF. In DNA, the CDR3 is TGTGCCAGCAGTTTATCGCGAGCCCGAACAGATACGCAGTATTTT.

Concerning this clone itself: Compared with germline, one end of the junction differs, possibly owing to a read error. V and J are TRBV7-7 and TRBJ2-5; weak D call: TRBD2 (7 bases). The CDR3 loop spans 16 amino acids. Germline CDR1 reads SSHAT; CDR2 reads FNYEAQ (reference sequence). CDR3 in DNA: TGTGCTAGCAGCCCCACGGGGGGCGCCGGTTTAGAGACCCAGTACTTC. Translating it yields CASSPTGGAGLETQYF.

This chain uses TRBV5-8 with TRBJ2-3; D not certain. The ends were cut back, 1 base at V and 1 base at J, with 10 bases in the middle. The CDR3 length is 15 residues. CDR1 and CDR2 (germline): SGHTS, YDEGEE. As DNA, the CDR3 is TGTGCCAGCAGCTTGTCCTGGGCCGGCACAGATACGCAGTATTTT. The encoded protein is CASSLSWAGTDTQYF.

The genes are TRBV13 and TRBJ1-1, with 9 nucleotides matching TRBD1. V lost 3 bases, J lost 2 bases, and 7 bases stayed unmatched. CDR3 length: 16 residues. Germline V CDR1 and CDR2: PRHDT, FYEKMQ (reference sequence). The CDR3 region has the DNA TGTGCCAGCAGCTTGAACAGGGGGCGAGTAAACACTGAAGCTTTCTTT. This codes for CASSLNRGRVNTEAFF. Combining the CDR3 with reference TRBV13 and TRBJ1-1 gives the whole variable domain AAGVIQSPRHLIKEKRETATLKCYPIPRHDTVYWYQQGPGQDPQFLISFYEKMQSDKGSIPDRFSAQQFSDYHSELNMSSLELGDSALYFCASSLNRGRVNTEAFFGQGTRLTVV.

This clone came up a few times. This rearrangement joins TRBV20-1 to TRBJ1-1, with 7 bases aligning to TRBD1. V lost 3 bases to trimming and J lost 7 bases; unmatched junction nucleotides: 5. The CDR3 is made up of 12 amino acids. Germline CDR1 is DFQATT and CDR2 is SNEGSKA (reference sequence). Here the CDR3 reads CSASRQGNEAFF. The CDR3 DNA is TGCAGTGCTAGTAGACAGGGTAATGAAGCTTTCTTT.

This chain links TRBV5-1 with TRBJ2-2; D not resolved. Per the germline V gene, CDR1 is SGHRS and CDR2 is YFSETQ. With 0 bases removed from V and 7 bases from J, the gap between germline ends came to 10 bases. The CDR3 is 14 residues long. Here the CDR3 reads CASSLGSTGGELFF. The CDR3 nucleotides read TGCGCCAGCAGCTTGGGTAGTACGGGCGGGGAGCTGTTTTTT.

This rearrangement joins TRBV19 to TRBJ1-5; no definite D call. Germline assignment: CDR1 LNHDA and CDR2 SQIVND (reference sequence). The CDR3 sequence is 15 residues long. V was clipped by 5 bases and J by 0 bases, with 11 bases between them. The CDR3: CASSPRKDSNQPQHF. In nucleotides, the CDR3 is TGTGCCAGTAGTCCCAGAAAAGATAGCAATCAGCCCCAGCATTTT.

The rearrangement uses TRBV4-3 and TRBJ2-3; TRBD2 might be the D (7 bases). Germline-derived CDR1 and CDR2 are LGHNA and YSLEER. V gave up 1 base and J gave up 6 bases, with 14 bases separating them. This CDR3 has 15 amino acids. CDR3 nucleotide sequence: TGCGCCAGCAGCCAAGCGGTCGGGGGGCGGGATACGCAGTATTTT. Its protein product is CASSQAVGGRDTQYF.

CDR3 residues: CASSNRGGGNEQYF. The DNA of the CDR3 is TGTGCCAGCAGCAACAGGGGGGGTGGCAACGAGCAGTACTTC. The chain is built from TRBV5-4 and TRBJ2-7; a possible D gene is TRBD1 (8 bases). From germline, CDR1 is SGHNT and CDR2 YYREEE (reference sequence). The length of the CDR3 is 14 residues. Trimming left V 4 bases short and J 5 bases short, with 16 bases between.